This is a list of T cell receptor beta chains from one sample in a study of T cell responses to AZD1222 COVID-19 vaccine. TCRdb keeps only in-frame clones here, not all; method: immunoSEQ multiplex PCR. The table shows 90,000 to 120,000 clones, with 75% to 90% occurring only once. The starting material was peripheral blood, obtained on day 0 of AZD1222 vaccination. Receptor source: an adult in good health. Both conserved end residues are part of each CDR3. Fields, in order: CDR3 protein, V gene.

CDR3: CASSLGASGRSETQYF; V: TRBV7-9
CDR3: CAWSGGRQLTQYF; V: TRBV30
CDR3: CASSLRGEQFF; V: TRBV7-2
CDR3: CASSPGGSRIYTF; V: TRBV6-5
CDR3: CASSFLTGTKGNTEAFF; V: TRBV5-4
CDR3: CASSTGDRGNTEAFF; V: TRBV19
CDR3: CASSPRTGMLGNTIYF; V: TRBV7-2
CDR3: CASSQEGNRAYEQYF; V: TRBV4-2
CDR3: CASSPLLGQGYGYTF; V: TRBV27
CDR3: CSHQGANADTQYF; V: TRBV29-1
CDR3: CASSLRSLAGGYTDTQYF; V: TRBV7-2
CDR3: CATLLAGGLPSEQFF; V: TRBV6-5
CDR3: CASSLLGAGTQYF; V: TRBV7-2